The 30 T cell receptor beta chains presented below share a single source sample, sequenced in a study of breast tumors, draining lymph nodes, adjacent tissues. The lymph nodes were axillary draining lymph nodes from breast cancer patients. TCRdb re-called the multiplex PCR reads through MiXCR, storing one row per CDR3 protein. Seen here are 200,000 to 250,000 distinct CDR3 sequences, 32% observed once, and the top ten hold 1.4%. The specimen sequenced was axillary lymph node tissue. Receptors were obtained from a female donor with breast cancer. Some clones in this sample may be carry-over from other donors' samples.

The chain links TRBV20-1 to TRBJ1-6; TRBD1 matches at 7 bases. Unmatched junction bases numbered 8, after V lost 5 bases and J lost 7 bases. Germline CDR1 DFQATT, CDR2 SNEGSKA (reference sequence). The CDR3 consists of 14 residues. The DNA for the CDR3 is TGCAGTGCTCGAATTCAGGGGGGCAATTCACCCCTCCACTTT. Translating it yields CSARIQGGNSPLHF.

This chain links TRBV20-1 with TRBJ1-2; D uncertain. The CDR3 runs 15 residues. Between the trimmed V and J ends, which lost 5 bases and 2 bases, there was a span of 18 bases. The germline gives CDR1 DFQATT, CDR2 SNEGSKA (reference sequence). The CDR3 DNA sequence: TGCAGTGCTCCAGGAGATAATACACTAAACTATGGCTACACCTTC. It codes for CSAPGDNTLNYGYTF.

The chain couples TRBV24-1 to TRBJ2-3, with D possibly being TRBD2 (6 bases). The CDR3 sequence is 16 residues long. Germline CDR1 is KGHDR and CDR2 is SFDVKD. Trimming stripped 5 bases from V and 5 bases from J, with 19 bases between. CDR3 loop: CATSARARGRLDTQYF. The DNA for the CDR3 is TGTGCCACCAGTGCTAGAGCGCGGGGCCGTTTAGATACGCAGTATTTT.

This clonotype was seen many times. The chain carries TRBV11-2 and TRBJ2-3, with D possibly TRBD2 on 6 matching bases. Germline CDR1 and CDR2: SGHAT and FQNNGV. Deletions cut 4 bases from V and 2 bases from J, with 13 bases between. CDR3 length: 15 residues. In DNA form, the CDR3 reads TGTGCCAGCAGCTCCCCAGCTAGCGTCACAGATACGCAGTATTTT. Its protein product is CASSSPASVTDTQYF.

This clonotype was picked up many times. This sequence joins TRBV15 and TRBJ2-1; 14 bases agree with TRBD2. Per the germline V gene, CDR1 is LNHNV and CDR2 is YYDKDF (reference sequence). The CDR3 extends over 16 amino acids. J gave up 8 bases and V 1 base, and 4 bases lay outside the gene matches. CDR3 residues: CATSRAGTSGRYEQFF. In DNA form, the CDR3 reads TGTGCCACCAGCAGAGCCGGGACTAGCGGGAGATATGAGCAGTTCTTC.

This clonotype was counted many times. The V call is TRBV19, the J call TRBJ2-7, with D tentatively TRBD1 or TRBD2 (6 bases each). This CDR3 spans 16 amino acids. Trimming cost V 1 base and J 0 bases, with 13 bases left between them. The germline CDR1 and CDR2 sequences are LNHDA and SQIVND (reference sequence). CDR3 DNA sequence: TGTGCCAGTAGTATAGGAGGGGGGTCCCTCTCCTACGAGCAGTACTTC. Translation: CASSIGGGSLSYEQYF.

This clonotype was detected a few times. A clone one base away is much larger, so this may be a read error. V usage is TRBV20-1 and J usage is TRBJ1-2, with a tentative D call TRBD1 (5 bases). Trimming removed 6 bases from V and 10 bases from J, with 21 bases in between. Germline V gene data show CDR1 as DFQATT and CDR2 as SNEGSKA (reference sequence). This CDR3 region has 13 residues. CDR3: CSASPRRGDAYTF. The CDR3 DNA reads as TGCAGTGCCTCACCTCGCCGGGGCGATGCCTACACCTTC.

This clonotype was seen a single time. Lacking the conserved final phenylalanine or tryptophan, this CDR3 likely reflects a read error. The chain links TRBV6-5 to TRBJ2-5; a weak D match, TRBD2 (6 bases). CDR1 and CDR2 from the germline V gene are MNHEY and SVGAGI. This CDR3 spans 13 amino acids. V was pared by 8 bases and J by 4 bases, with 14 bases between. CDR3 nucleotide sequence: TGTGCCAGCGTCAGGAGGGCCGGAGAGACCCAGTACTCC. The encoded protein is CASVRRAGETQYS.

The chain couples TRBV20-1 to TRBJ2-2; no clear D. Germline CDR1 is DFQATT and CDR2 is SNEGSKA (reference sequence). V was shortened by 5 bases and J by 1 base, with 26 bases between the two germline ends. CDR3 length: 19 amino acids. CDR3 DNA sequence: TGCAGTGCTGTTCCCCTCCGGGTAATTCTCAGAGAGAACACCGGGGAGCTGTTTTTT. Amino acids: CSAVPLRVILRENTGELFF.

This clonotype was counted many times. V is TRBV15 and J is TRBJ1-5, with 9 bases that match TRBD1. The V and J ends lost 1 base and 7 bases, in that order; junction bases with no gene match: 14. Germline V gene sequence: CDR1 LNHNV, CDR2 YYDKDF (reference sequence). CDR3 length equals 18 residues. The CDR3 is CATSRVRPGTGLGQPQHF. The CDR3 DNA sequence: TGTGCCACCAGCAGAGTCCGTCCCGGGACAGGGTTGGGGCAGCCCCAGCATTTT.

This clonotype was counted ten times or more. This sequence joins TRBV7-9 and TRBJ2-5; D gene uncertain. The CDR3 runs to 13 residues. V lost 0 bases to trimming and J lost 5 bases, with 7 bases between them. Germline V gene lookup returns CDR1 SEHNR and CDR2 FQNEAQ (reference sequence). The CDR3 DNA is TGTGCCAGCAGCTTAGCCCTTTGGGAGACCCAGTACTTC. Translating gives CASSLALWETQYF.

This clonotype has only a few counts. A much larger clone is a single base away; this may be a read error. The chain employs TRBV11-3 and TRBJ2-7; 8 bases line up with TRBD2. The CDR3 consists of 18 residues. V lost 4 bases and J lost 2; bases outside the gene matches: 16. In germline, CDR1 is SGHNT, CDR2 YENEEA. CDR3 residues: CASSSEDPPAGVPYEQYF. The CDR3 region has the DNA TGTGCCAGCAGCTCCGAAGACCCACCAGCGGGAGTGCCCTACGAGCAGTACTTC.

With respect to this clonotype: The junction and the germline gene differ at one end; a read error may be behind it. This chain connects TRBV28 to TRBJ1-5; D remains unclear. This CDR3 contains 15 residues. In germline, CDR1 is MDHEN, CDR2 SYDVKM. CDR3 DNA sequence: TGTGCCAGCAGTTCCCCAGGCAGGAGGAATCAGCTCCAGCATTTT. Translating it yields CASSSPGRRNQLQHF.

This chain connects TRBV29-1 to TRBJ2-1; 7 nucleotides align to TRBD2. Per the germline V gene, CDR1 is SQVTM and CDR2 is ANQGSEA. This CDR3 has 16 residues. J was trimmed by 7 bases and V by 3 bases; bases with no gene match: 15. The CDR3 DNA reads as TGCAGCGTTGAGAGGGCTAGCGGCAGGACGATGAATGAGCAGTTCTTC. Protein: CSVERASGRTMNEQFF.

CDR3 DNA: TGTGCCAGCACCTCCCCGCGGACAGGGGCTACGGAGACCCAGTACTTC. Translating gives CASTSPRTGATETQYF. The chain is built from TRBV11-2 and TRBJ2-5, with TRBD1 identical over 9 bases. V lost 7 bases to trimming and J lost 5 bases; unmatched junction nucleotides: 14. Germline V gene lookup returns CDR1 SGHAT and CDR2 FQNNGV. The CDR3 contains 16 residues.

The rearrangement uses TRBV3-2 and TRBJ1-2; the D segment call TRBD1 is taken from the table without a DNA check. TRBV3-2 is shown as a pseudogene. The CDR3 covers 12 residues. The CDR3 region is CASSQKPGGYTF. CDR3 bases: TGTGCCAGCAGCCAAAAACCAGGGGGCTACACCTTC.

The CDR3 coding sequence is TGCAGCGTTGGAGGTGGGAGAGCAGGGTATGGCTACACCTTC. Protein product: CSVGGGRAGYGYTF. The chain links TRBV29-1 to TRBJ1-2, with TRBD1 as a possible D gene (5 bases). This CDR3 comprises 14 residues. From germline, CDR1 is SQVTM and CDR2 ANQGSEA. V was clipped by 4 bases and J by 5 bases, with 17 bases between them. The variable domain in full, completed from reference TRBV29-1 and TRBJ1-2, reads SAVISQKPSRDICQRGTSLTIQCQVDSQVTMMFWYRQQPGQSLTLIATANQGSEATYESGFVIDKFPISRPNLTFSTLTVSNMSPEDSSIYLCSVGGGRAGYGYTFGSGTRLTVV.

The sample holds many counts of this clonotype. V gene TRBV2 combines with J gene TRBJ2-7; no reliable D call. The CDR3 runs 11 residues. With 2 bases removed from V and 5 bases from J, the gap between germline ends came to 4 bases. Germline V gene sequence: CDR1 SNHLY, CDR2 FYNNEI. In nucleotides, the CDR3 is TGTGCCAGCAGTGAATATCACGAGCAGTACTTC. It yields the protein CASSEYHEQYF.

This CDR3 is CSTRQGTGQPQHF. CDR3 in DNA: TGCAGCACAAGACAGGGGACAGGTCAGCCCCAGCATTTT. V and J are TRBV29-1 and TRBJ1-5; TRBD1 matches at 8 bases. Germline loops: CDR1 SQVTM, CDR2 ANQGSEA. Trimming removed 8 bases from V and 6 bases from J; junction bases left unmatched: 9. The CDR3 runs to 13 residues.

Details on this clonotype: At one end the junction does not follow the germline gene, possibly because of a read error. This chain joins TRBV25-1 and TRBJ1-6; TRBD1 agrees at 7 bases. This CDR3 contains 11 residues. Germline V lookup: CDR1 MGHDK, CDR2 SYGVNS. The CDR3 DNA sequence: TGTGCCCGCAGGGGGGAGTCACCCCTCCACTTT. This gives the protein CARRGESPLHF.

This clonotype was recorded many times. The chain joins TRBV2 to TRBJ2-4; unclear D gene. Trimming pared 4 bases from V and 0 bases from J, leaving 10 bases between. The CDR3 consists of 15 residues. CDR1 and CDR2 (germline): SNHLY, FYNNEI. Written as DNA, the CDR3 is TGTGCCAGCAGTGCTGATTATCTAGCCAAAAACATTCAGTACTTC. This gives the protein CASSADYLAKNIQYF.

This clonotype was recorded many times. This rearrangement joins TRBV7-2 to TRBJ2-1, with D maybe TRBD2 (6 bases). The CDR3 sequence is 13 residues long. Per the germline V gene, CDR1 is SGHTA and CDR2 is FQGNSA. V was trimmed by 6 bases and J by 7 bases, leaving 13 bases between them. The CDR3 DNA sequence: TGTGCCAGCAGTCGGAGGGTGGGGAATGAGCAGTTCTTC. Translated, it gives CASSRRVGNEQFF. Full variable domain (remainder filled in from reference TRBV7-2 and TRBJ2-1): GAGVSQSPSNKVTEKGKDVELRCDPISGHTALYWYRQSLGQGLEFLIYFQGNSAPDKSGLPSDRFSAERTGGSVSTLTIQRTQQEDSAVYLCASSRRVGNEQFFGPGTRLTVL.

The chain uses TRBV2 and TRBJ1-5; TRBD1 matches 7 bases. Germline trimming cut 7 bases from V and 7 bases from J; bases unmatched to any gene: 7. This CDR3 has 13 amino acids. The germline gives CDR1 SNHLY, CDR2 FYNNEI. The CDR3 is CASIGGGKQPQHF. The CDR3 region has the DNA TGTGCCAGCATAGGGGGCGGAAAGCAGCCCCAGCATTTT.

This clonotype was picked up a small number of times. The rearrangement joins TRBV6-2 or TRBV6-3 to TRBJ2-7, with D possibly matching TRBD2 (5 bases). From germline, CDR1 is MNHEY and CDR2 SVGEGT. With 0 bases removed from V and 4 bases from J, the gap between germline ends came to 22 bases. The CDR3 loop spans 18 amino acids. CDR3 DNA sequence: TGTGCCAGCAGTTACTCTTATAGAGGGATGGTAGGAAGGTACGAGCAGTACTTC. Translating gives CASSYSYRGMVGRYEQYF.

This clonotype was seen a handful of times. V usage is TRBV7-2 and J usage is TRBJ1-4, with D maybe TRBD1 (6 bases). The CDR3 is made up of 14 amino acids. V lost 2 bases and J 7 bases, leaving 11 bases between the germline ends. The germline V gene encodes CDR1 SGHTA and CDR2 FQGNSA. The CDR3 protein is CASSLLQGGEKLFF. The CDR3 DNA follows: TGTGCCAGCAGCTTATTACAGGGCGGTGAAAAACTGTTTTTT.

A word on this clonotype: A much larger clone differs by one base, so this may be a read error. The V and J genes are TRBV7-2 and TRBJ2-1; TRBD2 aligns across 7 bases. The germline V gene has CDR1 SGHTA and CDR2 FQGNSA. The CDR3 loop spans 14 amino acids. CDR3 nucleotides: TGTGCCAGCAGCTCGGTGACTAGCAGGAGTGAGCAGCTCTTC. Its protein product is CASSSVTSRSEQLF.

This clonotype has ten or more counts. V usage is TRBV5-6 and J usage is TRBJ2-5; D tentatively reads TRBD1 or TRBD2 (5 bases each). Germline loops: CDR1 SGHDT, CDR2 YYEEEE. The CDR3 contains 13 residues. Trimming stripped 2 bases from V and 4 bases from J, with 9 bases between. CDR3 in amino acids: CASSFGGVETQYF. The CDR3 coding sequence is TGTGCCAGCAGCTTTGGGGGAGTAGAGACCCAGTACTTC.

In its sample, this clonotype was seen many times. Written as DNA, the CDR3 is TGTGCCAGCAGTTACTCGGGTTCCGGGACAGGGATTTCACCCCTCCACTTT. Protein product: CASSYSGSGTGISPLHF. This chain uses TRBV6-5 with TRBJ1-6, with 9 bases matching TRBD1. With V trimmed by 0 bases and J by 9 bases, 9 bases remained unmatched. The CDR3 is 17 residues long. CDR1 MNHEY and CDR2 SVGAGI come from the germline V gene.

In its sample, this clonotype was seen many times. The chain employs TRBV3-1 and TRBJ2-5; D call uncertain. V lost 0 bases and J 7 bases, leaving 9 bases between the germline ends. Looked up from germline, CDR1 is LGHDT and CDR2 is YNNKEL (reference sequence). CDR3 length equals 13 residues. CDR3 nucleotide sequence: TGTGCCAGCAGCCAAGAAAAGGTGGGGACCCAGTACTTC. Encoded protein: CASSQEKVGTQYF.

Remarks on this clonotype: Without the conserved terminal phenylalanine or tryptophan, this CDR3 likely stems from a read error. The DNA is omitted, as the CDR3 cannot be located on it reliably, and the CDR3 follows TCRdb's listing. CDR3 loop: CASSLTNIGLA. The rearrangement links TRBV7-3 to TRBJ2-2; the D call in the table, TRBD2, was not verified against the DNA. The CDR3 is 11 residues long, counting both termini. Per the germline V gene, CDR1 is SGHTA and CDR2 is FQGTGA.